The source of this T cell receptor (beta chain) is a study of cytomegalovirus exposure and HLA in healthy donors. Study-level findings and limits: Most TCR sequences were uncommon, yet certain public TCRs appeared in many donors.

This clone was detected a few times. What it binds is unknown. Germline-derived CDR1 and CDR2 are SGHVS and FQNEAQ. Trimming removed 6 bases at V and 2 bases at J, with 14 bases between. The CDR3 is made up of 14 amino acids. In the PCR, 60 Vbeta and 13 Jbeta primers were used. The assay was immunoSEQ multiplex PCR, and TCRdb's table has in-frame clones only and misses some. Among about 190,000 clones listed, roughly four fifths were seen once. The sequenced sample was PBMCs. The receptor's source is a woman younger than 45 in good health and CMV-seropositive. V usage is TRBV7-8 and J usage is TRBJ2-7, with a possible D match to TRBD2 (5 bases). In nucleotides, the CDR3 is TGTGCCAGCAGTTTATTGACGGGGACCTACGAGCAGTACTTC. It codes for CASSLLTGTYEQYF.